A single sample gave rise to the 23 T cell receptor beta chains below, sequenced in a study of blood T cell repertoires in COVID-19. Libraries were prepared by immunoSEQ multiplex PCR; TCRdb keeps only in-frame clonotypes and omits some of them. The table has 290,000 or so clones, around 84% seen once. The sequenced sample consisted of peripheral blood. Receptor source: a man aged 70 or older with acute or convalescent COVID-19.

J is TRBJ1-2 and V is TRBV9; D not resolved. This CDR3 region has 14 residues. From germline, CDR1 is SGDLS and CDR2 YYNGEE. V lost 0 bases to trimming and J lost 1 base, with 7 bases between them. The CDR3 here is CASSVGGINYGYTF. CDR3 bases: TGTGCCAGCAGCGTAGGAGGGATTAACTATGGCTACACCTTC.

The chain joins TRBV4-2 to TRBJ2-7; D perhaps matches TRBD2 (5 bases). Germline V gene lookup returns CDR1 LGHNA and CDR2 YNFKEQ. CDR3 length equals 16 residues. V was shortened by 1 base and J by 1 base, with 14 bases between the two germline ends. CDR3 sequence (DNA): TGTGCCAGCAGCCAAGTGGAAGCACTAGGTTCCTACGAGCAGTACTTC. Translation: CASSQVEALGSYEQYF.

The CDR3 loop is CASSVGQGAGQPQHF. CDR3 nucleotide sequence: TGTGCCAGCAGCGTCGGACAGGGGGCAGGTCAGCCCCAGCATTTT. The chain joins TRBV9 to TRBJ1-5; 11 bases fit TRBD1. CDR3 length equals 15 residues. The V segment lost 2 bases and the J segment 6 bases; nucleotides outside the gene matches: 4. CDR1 is SGDLS and CDR2 is YYNGEE in the germline V gene. Full variable domain (outside the CDR3, taken from reference TRBV9 and TRBJ1-5): DSGVTQTPKHLITATGQRVTLRCSPRSGDLSVYWYQQSLDQGLQFLIQYYNGEERAKGNILERFSAQQFPDLHSELNLSSLELGDSALYFCASSVGQGAGQPQHFGDGTRLSIL.

This chain joins TRBV6-5 and TRBJ2-7, with D tentatively TRBD2 (6 bases). The CDR3 length is 14 residues. The germline gives CDR1 MNHEY, CDR2 SVGAGI. The V gene lost 7 bases and the J gene lost 6 bases, with 19 bases spanning the gap. CDR3 sequence: CASTGPWVGGEQYF. The DNA of the CDR3 is TGTGCCAGCACGGGACCCTGGGTGGGGGGCGAGCAGTACTTC.

The V and J genes are TRBV9 and TRBJ2-5; tentative D call: TRBD2 (5 bases). Trimming pared 0 bases from V and 5 bases from J, leaving 11 bases between. Germline CDR1 and CDR2: SGDLS and YYNGEE. The CDR3 runs 14 residues. The CDR3 is CASSVDPSRETQYF. The CDR3 DNA is TGTGCCAGCAGCGTAGACCCTAGCAGGGAGACCCAGTACTTC.

The chain joins TRBV21-1 to TRBJ2-7; the D call in the table, TRBD1, was not verified against the DNA. TRBV21-1 is listed as a pseudogene. The CDR3 loop spans 15 amino acids. In DNA form, the CDR3 reads TGTGCCAGCAGCGGGACAGGGGTCTACTCCTACGAGCAGTACTTC. This codes for CASSGTGVYSYEQYF.

This sequence joins TRBV4-3 and TRBJ1-1; the D is unclear. This CDR3 comprises 13 residues. Germline CDR1 reads LGHNA; CDR2 reads YSLEER. The V gene lost 0 bases and the J gene lost 6 bases, with 8 bases spanning the gap. The DNA of the CDR3 is TGCGCCAGCAGCCAAGATAGGGAGTCTGAAGCTTTCTTT. It encodes CASSQDRESEAFF.

The J gene is TRBJ1-6, the V gene TRBV7-9; TRBD1 is a possible D gene (6 bases). Looked up from germline, CDR1 is SEHNR and CDR2 is FQNEAQ (reference sequence). This CDR3 is 16 amino acids long. V was clipped by 0 bases and J by 10 bases, with 16 bases between them. In DNA form, the CDR3 reads TGTGCCAGCAGCTTAGCCAGGGGTCAAGGCCCATCACCCCTCCACTTT. Protein sequence: CASSLARGQGPSPLHF. Full variable domain (outside the CDR3, taken from reference TRBV7-9 and TRBJ1-6): DTGVSQNPRHKITKRGQNVTFRCDPISEHNRLYWYRQTLGQGPEFLTYFQNEAQLEKSRLLSDRFSAERPKGSFSTLEIQRTEQGDSAMYLCASSLARGQGPSPLHFGNGTRLTVT.

The V call is TRBV18, the J call TRBJ1-5; 9 positions match TRBD1. After removal of 0 bases from V and 5 bases from J, the junction contained 5 bases not matched to a gene. Germline loops: CDR1 KGHSH, CDR2 LQKENI. The CDR3 consists of 16 residues. The CDR3 sequence: CASSPPGTGLDQPQHF. CDR3 in DNA: TGTGCCAGCTCACCACCGGGGACAGGGTTGGATCAGCCCCAGCATTTT.

This clone was seen just once. The chain carries TRBV19 and TRBJ2-5; the match to TRBD1 covers 10 bases. Germline V gives CDR1 LNHDA, CDR2 SQIVND (reference sequence). With 3 bases clipped from V and 4 bases from J, the junction kept 14 bases outside the gene matches. The CDR3 sequence is 18 residues long. CDR3 region: CASSIGGTGTGVPETQYF. The CDR3, as DNA: TGTGCCAGTAGTATCGGTGGGACCGGGACAGGGGTACCAGAGACCCAGTACTTC.

The V call is TRBV20-1, the J call TRBJ2-1, with 11 bases aligning to TRBD2. V trimming: 3 bases; J trimming: 0 bases; junction bases outside the gene matches: 7. Germline CDR1 DFQATT, CDR2 SNEGSKA (reference sequence). The CDR3 length is 17 residues. This CDR3 reads CSASGGTSGSSYNEQFF. The DNA of the CDR3 is TGCAGTGCTAGTGGGGGGACTAGCGGTAGCTCCTACAATGAGCAGTTCTTC.

V usage is TRBV9 and J usage is TRBJ1-2; 8 bases line up with TRBD1. J was trimmed by 5 bases and V by 3 bases; bases with no gene match: 6. Germline-derived CDR1 and CDR2 are SGDLS and YYNGEE. The length of the CDR3 is 14 residues. Here the CDR3 DNA reads TGTGCCAGCAGCGGACAGGGGAGAACTTATGGCTACACCTTC. As protein: CASSGQGRTYGYTF.

This chain joins TRBV3-1 (or the pseudogene TRBV3-2) and TRBJ1-2; possibly TRBD1 for D (5 bases). V was trimmed by 2 bases and J by 7 bases, leaving 14 bases between them. Germline CDR1 reads LGHDT; CDR2 reads YNNKEL (reference sequence). The CDR3 consists of 14 residues. The CDR3 here is CASSQTGGRSGYTF. The DNA for the CDR3 is TGTGCCAGCAGCCAAACTGGGGGGAGGAGTGGCTACACCTTC.

This clone has just a few counts. The rearrangement uses TRBV9 and TRBJ1-1; no clear D gene. The CDR3 spans 14 residues. V was pared by 0 bases and J by 3 bases, with 9 bases between. CDR1 is SGDLS and CDR2 is YYNGEE in the germline V gene. Here the CDR3 reads CASSVARADTEAFF. DNA of the CDR3: TGTGCCAGCAGCGTAGCGAGGGCAGACACTGAAGCTTTCTTT. Filled out from reference TRBV9 and TRBJ1-1, the complete variable domain reads DSGVTQTPKHLITATGQRVTLRCSPRSGDLSVYWYQQSLDQGLQFLIQYYNGEERAKGNILERFSAQQFPDLHSELNLSSLELGDSALYFCASSVARADTEAFFGQGTRLTVV.

This chain links TRBV29-1 with TRBJ2-3; a possible D gene is TRBD1 (5 bases). CDR3 size: 14 residues. Trimming took 7 bases from V and 4 from J, leaving 18 bases between them. Germline CDR1 is SQVTM and CDR2 is ANQGSEA. The CDR3 DNA reads as TGCAGCGCCAGAAGGCAGGGCATAGCAGATACGCAGTATTTT. Translating gives CSARRQGIADTQYF.

The V and J genes are TRBV28 and TRBJ1-5, with 7 positions matching TRBD1. Germline CDR1 MDHEN, CDR2 SYDVKM. The CDR3 runs 15 residues. J lost 5 bases, V lost 4 bases, and 8 bases had no gene match. The CDR3 DNA reads as TGTGCCAGCAGTTCCGCCCACAGGGGTGATCAGCCCCAGCATTTT. It encodes CASSSAHRGDQPQHF.

The chain combines TRBV15 with TRBJ2-5; no definite D call. Germline V gene data show CDR1 as LNHNV and CDR2 as YYDKDF (reference sequence). V shed 3 bases and J shed 2 bases, with 13 bases lying between them. The CDR3 is 15 residues long. The CDR3 DNA follows: TGTGCCACCAGCAGGGTCAGACACCGACAAGAGACCCAGTACTTC. This codes for CATSRVRHRQETQYF.

V usage is TRBV20-1 and J usage is TRBJ1-2; no clear D. The CDR3 is made up of 12 amino acids. Trimming took 3 bases from V and 2 from J, leaving 7 bases between them. Germline CDR1 reads DFQATT; CDR2 reads SNEGSKA (reference sequence). CDR3 residues: CSASEQNYGYTF. CDR3 nucleotide sequence: TGCAGTGCTAGTGAACAGAACTATGGCTACACCTTC.

V gene TRBV5-6 combines with J gene TRBJ2-2, with TRBD1 identical over 11 bases. CDR1 is SGHDT, CDR2 YYEEEE, per germline. The CDR3 totals 15 residues. Trimming removed 1 base from V and 6 bases from J; junction bases left unmatched: 2. CDR3 in amino acids: CASSLRDRGAGELFF. The CDR3 DNA follows: TGTGCCAGCAGCTTGCGGGACAGGGGGGCCGGGGAGCTGTTTTTT.

V usage is TRBV2 and J usage is TRBJ1-4; 9 bases are shared with TRBD1. Germline assignment: CDR1 SNHLY and CDR2 FYNNEI. This CDR3 has 15 amino acids. V gave up 1 base and J gave up 6 bases; unmatched junction bases: 3. For the CDR3, the DNA is TGTGCCAGCAGTGAAGGGGACAGGGACGATGAAAAACTGTTTTTT. Translating gives CASSEGDRDDEKLFF.

The rearrangement uses TRBV11-3 and TRBJ2-2; D remains unclear. This CDR3 is 19 amino acids long. Trimming took 4 bases from V and 0 from J, leaving 21 bases between them. The V gene's germline CDR1 is SGHNT and CDR2 YENEEA. CDR3 residues: CASSSGAERTHTNTGELFF. The DNA of the CDR3 is TGTGCCAGCAGCTCCGGCGCGGAGCGCACACACACGAACACCGGGGAGCTGTTTTTT.

This chain uses TRBV2 with TRBJ1-6, with 8 nucleotides matching TRBD1. V dropped 4 bases and J dropped 7; count of bases not matched to a gene: 3. Germline V gene lookup returns CDR1 SNHLY and CDR2 FYNNEI. There are 14 residues in the CDR3. The CDR3 nucleotides are TGTGCCAGCAGTGGTGGACAGGGCAATTCACCCCTCCACTTT. Translating it yields CASSGGQGNSPLHF.

This clone showed up just once. CDR3 in amino acids: CASSWTDREETQYF. In DNA, the CDR3 is TGTGCCAGCAGTTGGACAGACAGGGAAGAGACCCAGTACTTC. The rearrangement links TRBV28 to TRBJ2-5; TRBD1 matches at 7 bases. This CDR3 is 14 amino acids long. V lost 4 bases and J lost 3; bases outside the gene matches: 5. Per the germline V gene, CDR1 is MDHEN and CDR2 is SYDVKM.